Listed below are T cell receptor beta chains from one sample, sequenced in a study of T cell responses to AZD1222 COVID-19 vaccine. The assay was immunoSEQ multiplex PCR, and TCRdb's table has in-frame clones only and misses some. Of some 120,000 clones listed, about 92% are singletons. The sequences come from peripheral blood, collected on day 0 of AZD1222 vaccination. Receptors originate from an adult in good health. The CDR3 runs from the conserved cysteine through the conserved F or W. D genes are given only for firm matches. Clone sizes are given selectively: once, few, many, or a class where the clone is expanded.

TRBJ1-2	-	TRBV19	-	TGTGCCAGTAGTATAGTTAATGGAGGAGGCTATGGCTACACCTTC	CASSIVNGGGYGYTF
TRBJ2-7	-	TRBV27	TRBD1	TGTGCCAACGACAGGGATGAAGAGTCCTACGAGCAGTACTTC	CANDRDEESYEQYF
TRBJ2-7	-	TRBV4-1	-	TGCGCCAGCAGCCTCCTTGAGGTGGAGGGTAGTTCCACCTACGAGCAGTACTTC	CASSLLEVEGSSTYEQYF
TRBJ2-7	-	TRBV25-1	TRBD1	TGTGCCAGCAGTGACCGGGACAGGGGCTACGAGCAGTACTTC	CASSDRDRGYEQYF
TRBJ1-5	-	TRBV16	-	TGTGCCAGCAGCCACGCCAGTAGTAGCAATCAGCCCCAGCATTTT	CASSHASSSNQPQHF
TRBJ1-5	-	TRBV5-1	-	TGCGCCAGCAGCTTCACGGCAGGACACAATCAGCCCCAGCATTTT	CASSFTAGHNQPQHF
TRBJ1-5	-	TRBV7-8	TRBD1	TGTGCCAGCAGCCCAAGGGGGACAGGGTTCAATGGAAATAGCAATCAGCCCCAGCATTTT	CASSPRGTGFNGNSNQPQHF
TRBJ1-5	-	TRBV12-3/TRBV12-4	-	TGTGCCAGCAGTTTACTTTCGAATCAGCCCCAGCATTTT	CASSLLSNQPQHF
TRBJ2-1	once	TRBV7-9	TRBD1	TGTGCCAGCAGCTTAGGGCAGGGGGAAAGGGAGCAGTTCTTC	CASSLGQGEREQFF
TRBJ1-2	-	TRBV28	-	TGTGCCAGCAGAGTTGGCTTCGGACGGGAGGGGGTTTTTGGTGGCTACACCTTC	CASRVGFGREGVFGGYTF
TRBJ2-1	once	TRBV7-3	-	TGTGCCAGCAGCATGACCCTAGTTGGGCCCCACAATGAGCAGTTCTTC	CASSMTLVGPHNEQFF
TRBJ2-2	once	TRBV28	TRBD2	TGTGCCAGCAGCCCGTATTGGGGGGGCACCGGGGAGCTGTTTTTT	CASSPYWGGTGELFF
TRBJ2-7	-	TRBV30	-	TGTGCCTACCGACAGCGATCCTACGAGCAGTACTTC	CAYRQRSYEQYF
TRBJ2-1	-	TRBV7-2	TRBD1	TGTGCCAGCAGCTTCCAGGGGGTAATTTACAATGAGCAGTTCTTC	CASSFQGVIYNEQFF
TRBJ2-7	-	TRBV21-1	-	TGTGCCAGCAGCATGGGCCAGGGGGCGATGTTTGGCTACGAGCAGTACTTC	CASSMGQGAMFGYEQYF
TRBJ2-4	-	TRBV28	-	TGTGCCAGCAGTTTATATCTCTTCCCTGACATTCAGTACTTC	CASSLYLFPDIQYF
TRBJ1-6	few	TRBV5-1	-	TGCGCCAGCAGCTTGGTCGAAGGGCGGTCTTACTCACCCCTCCACTTT	CASSLVEGRSYSPLHF
TRBJ2-7	-	TRBV28	-	TGTGCCAGCAGTTCACCGGGACAATCCCACGAGCAGTACTTC	CASSSPGQSHEQYF
TRBJ2-7	few	TRBV2	-	TGTGCCAGCAGTGAAGCGCCCCTGACCTACGAGCAGTACTTC	CASSEAPLTYEQYF
TRBJ2-1	few	TRBV20-1	TRBD2	TGCAGTGCTAGTGAATGGACTAGCGGGACGAGCAATGAGCAGTTCTTC	CSASEWTSGTSNEQFF
TRBJ1-5	-	TRBV28	-	TGTGCCAGCAGCCCCATGACGAGACAGGTCCACAATCAGCCCCAGCATTTT	CASSPMTRQVHNQPQHF
TRBJ1-5	-	TRBV6-5	-	TGTGCCAGCACCCAAAGGAGAGATAGCAATCAGCCCCAGCATTTT	CASTQRRDSNQPQHF
TRBJ2-3	-	TRBV7-8	-	TGTGCCAGCAGCTTAGGATGGCGGGATTTGTTCAATACGCAGTATTTT	CASSLGWRDLFNTQYF
TRBJ1-2	-	TRBV2	TRBD1	TGTGCCAGCATAAGACAGGGGGCGCTTTATGGCTACACCTTC	CASIRQGALYGYTF
TRBJ1-2	once	TRBV27	-	TGTGCCAGCAGTCCTAGGGGGACACACTCTAACTATGGCTACACCTTC	CASSPRGTHSNYGYTF
TRBJ2-3	-	TRBV28	-	TGTGCCAGCAGTTTAGGAGATACGCAGTATTTT	CASSLGDTQYF
TRBJ1-6	-	TRBV25-1	-	TGTGCCAGCACGGGTGGGGGACCCCTCCACTTT	CASTGGGPLHF
TRBJ1-4	-	TRBV5-1	-	TGCGCCAGCAGCTTGGATCCATATAATGAAAAACTGTTTTTT	CASSLDPYNEKLFF
TRBJ1-1	-	TRBV12-5	-	TGTGCTAGTGGTTTAGGGAGGGGGGGCACTGAAGCTTTCTTT	CASGLGRGGTEAFF
TRBJ2-5	once	TRBV11-2	TRBD1	TGTGCCAGCAGCTTAGCCACAGGGGTAGAGGAGACCCAGTACTTC	CASSLATGVEETQYF
TRBJ2-3	-	TRBV19	-	TGTGCCAGTAGTATCCGGACAGCCACAGATACGCAGTATTTT	CASSIRTATDTQYF
TRBJ2-3	-	TRBV19	-	TGTGCCAGTAGGCGCACTAGGGTGCCGGATACGCAGTATTTT	CASRRTRVPDTQYF
TRBJ2-7	-	TRBV2	TRBD2	TGTGCCAGCAATGGCGGGAGGACTTCCTACGAGCAGTACTTC	CASNGGRTSYEQYF
TRBJ2-7	-	TRBV2	-	TGTGCCAGCAGTGATCCCCAGGGGACCTACGAGCAGTACTTC	CASSDPQGTYEQYF
TRBJ2-2	-	TRBV10-1	TRBD2	TGCGCCAGCAGTGAGTCGCGGGGGTTGGCCGGGGAGCTGTTTTTT	CASSESRGLAGELFF
TRBJ1-1	-	TRBV5-1	-	TGCGCCAGCAGCGGACTCCGTGGGACAAACACTGAAGCTTTCTTT	CASSGLRGTNTEAFF
TRBJ2-4	-	TRBV28	-	TGTGCCAGCAGTAGAGGTTCCCTAGCCAAAAACATTCAGTACTTC	CASSRGSLAKNIQYF
TRBJ2-1	-	TRBV4-2	-	TGTGCCAGCAGCCCCACTGGGGTGGGGTCCCCCTCAATAGATGAGCAGTTCTTC	CASSPTGVGSPSIDEQFF
TRBJ2-5	-	TRBV18	-	TGTGCCAGCTCACCTGAACGGGAGACCCAGTACTTC	CASSPERETQYF
TRBJ2-2	-	TRBV27	TRBD2	TGTGCCAGCAGAAGTCCGGGAGGGCCCGGGGAGCTGTTTTTT	CASRSPGGPGELFF
TRBJ2-7	-	TRBV15	-	TGTGCCACCAACGATAGGGGAGGCCCGAAGCAGTACTTC	CATNDRGGPKQYF
TRBJ1-6	-	TRBV7-9	-	TGTGCCAGCAGCTTAGAGGGAAAAAATTCACCCCTCCACTTT	CASSLEGKNSPLHF
TRBJ1-1	-	TRBV6-5	-	TGTGCCAGCAGCTACGAGCCACAGGAAGAAGCTTTCTTT	CASSYEPQEEAFF
TRBJ2-2	-	TRBV5-4	-	TGTGCCAGCAGCTTGCCCGGGGGAGTCACCGGGGAGCTGTTTTTT	CASSLPGGVTGELFF
TRBJ2-6	-	TRBV6-4	-	TGTGCCAGCAGTGCGGAGGGGCTCCATCCCTCTGGGGCCAACGTCCTGACTTTC	CASSAEGLHPSGANVLTF
TRBJ1-5	-	TRBV25-1	-	TGTGCCAGCAGTGAACCTAAGGGGCAGCCCCAGCATTTT	CASSEPKGQPQHF
TRBJ1-4	-	TRBV6-1	-	TGTGCCAGCAGTGAATGGACTGACGCAACTAATGAAAAACTGTTTTTT	CASSEWTDATNEKLFF
TRBJ2-7	-	TRBV28	-	TGTGCCAGCAGCTTTGACCCGGCTTACGAGCAGTACTTC	CASSFDPAYEQYF
TRBJ2-6	-	TRBV18	-	TGTGCCAGCTCACCACCGATTCCCGACTTAGGGGCCAACGTCCTGACTTTC	CASSPPIPDLGANVLTF
TRBJ2-7	-	TRBV28	-	TGTGCCAGCAGTTTAGGAGGGACGCGGCGCTACGAGCAGTACTTC	CASSLGGTRRYEQYF
TRBJ2-1	-	TRBV4-1	-	TGCGCCAGCAGCCAAGGGGGGCTAAGCGGGCCCGAAGGAGATGAGCAGTTCTTC	CASSQGGLSGPEGDEQFF
TRBJ1-5	-	TRBV6-5	-	TGTGCCAGCAGTTACGCCGATCAGCCCCAGCATTTT	CASSYADQPQHF
TRBJ2-5	-	TRBV5-1	-	TGCGCCAGCAGCCCGGGTGGGGGAAGTCTTGAGACCCAGTACTTC	CASSPGGGSLETQYF
TRBJ2-1	-	TRBV15	-	TGTGCCACCAGCAGAGACCTCACTAGTTCCAACGAGCAGTTCTTC	CATSRDLTSSNEQFF
TRBJ1-6	-	TRBV28	TRBD1	TGTGCCAGCAAACCTAGAGGGGGACAGGGGTATAATTCACCCCTCCACTTT	CASKPRGGQGYNSPLHF